This TCR beta chain was captured by sequencing in a study of cytomegalovirus exposure and HLA in healthy donors. Study-level background: Most donors, roughly 84% of 350 to 450 genotyped, fell in the Caucasian-associated ancestry cluster. Study-wide results and limits: The number of N-insertions in an Asian-associated ancestry cluster was reportedly below the approximately 680-donor mean in a later analysis. In an earlier analysis, most TCR beta V segments were productive about 87% or about 30% of the time.

This CDR3 comprises 15 residues. Germline lookup yields CDR1 ENHRY and CDR2 SYGVKD. V lost 2 bases to trimming and J lost 5 bases; unmatched junction nucleotides: 5. A note on this clone: The target antigen is unknown.

PCR amplification relied on 60 Vbeta primers (plus 13 Jbeta primers). Data came from immunoSEQ multiplex PCR; TCRdb stores just in-frame clones and leaves some out. The sample shows about 160,000 clones, approximately 84% of them seen only once. The chain uses TRBV10-3 and TRBJ2-5; TRBD2 aligns across 10 bases. The sample comprised PBMCs. The sequence derives from a man younger than 35 in good health and CMV-seropositive. The CDR3 DNA reads as TGTGCCATCAGTGAGCCTAGCGGGGGTTCGGAGACCCAGTACTTC. This gives the protein CAISEPSGGSETQYF.